A single sample gave rise to the 8 T cell receptor beta chains below, sequenced in a study of blood T cell repertoires in COVID-19. Clones were read by immunoSEQ multiplex PCR, and TCRdb kept only the in-frame ones, dropping some. The data hold 400,000 to 500,000 clones, with over 75% observed a single time. The sample consisted of PBMCs or T cells enriched from blood (not recorded which). The receptors derive from a woman between 18 and 29 years old who had been exposed to COVID-19.

The chain recombines TRBV4-3 with TRBJ2-7; TRBD2 agrees at 8 bases. Trimming at V came to 0 bases and at J to 5 bases, leaving 6 bases not matched to a gene. Germline CDR1 LGHNA, CDR2 YSLEER. This CDR3 region has 15 residues. The CDR3 sequence: CASSQEQAGVDEQYF. CDR3 nucleotides: TGCGCCAGCAGCCAAGAACAAGCGGGGGTCGACGAGCAGTACTTC.

A note on this clone: The identical CDR3 is also encoded by other nucleotide sequences in the sample. The V and J genes are TRBV19 and TRBJ1-2, with D unresolved. Germline V gene data show CDR1 as LNHDA and CDR2 as SQIVND (reference sequence). V lost 8 bases and J lost 0, with 10 bases in between. The CDR3 runs to 13 residues. CDR3 in amino acids: CASSTRANYGYTF. The CDR3 DNA is TGTGCCAGTTCGACAAGAGCTAACTATGGCTACACCTTC.

This chain connects TRBV4-2 to TRBJ2-5, with 8 nucleotides matching TRBD2. This CDR3 has 18 residues. The J segment lost 4 bases and the V segment lost 0 bases, leaving 13 bases of the junction unmatched. Germline V gives CDR1 LGHNA, CDR2 YNFKEQ. The CDR3 DNA is TGTGCCAGCAGCCAAGATTTTTTGCGGGGGGCGGCAGGAGAGACCCAGTACTTC. This sequence encodes CASSQDFLRGAAGETQYF.

This clone was seen many times. The chain carries TRBV18 and TRBJ2-7; 8 bases map to TRBD1. This CDR3 region has 15 residues. Trimming at V came to 1 base and at J to 2 bases, leaving 4 bases not matched to a gene. The germline gives CDR1 KGHSH, CDR2 LQKENI. Written as DNA, the CDR3 is TGTGCCAGCTCACCACGACAGGGGAGACCCTACGAGCAGTACTTC. Its protein is CASSPRQGRPYEQYF.

V and J are TRBV6-5 and TRBJ1-4; 8 nucleotides match TRBD1. V lost 6 bases and J lost 10; bases outside the gene matches: 4. This CDR3 has 12 residues. Germline V gives CDR1 MNHEY, CDR2 SVGAGI. CDR3 protein: CASSLDRAKLFF. In nucleotides, the CDR3 is TGTGCCAGCAGCTTGGACAGGGCAAAACTGTTTTTT.

The chain couples TRBV11-2 to TRBJ1-1; D is undetermined. CDR3 size: 17 residues. V lost 6 bases to trimming and J lost 1 base, with 21 bases between them. In germline, CDR1 is SGHAT, CDR2 FQNNGV. CDR3 bases: TGTGCCAGCAGATTATGGGAGGGTTCCGCGGAGAACACTGAAGCTTTCTTT. This codes for CASRLWEGSAENTEAFF.

The chain combines TRBV5-6 with TRBJ2-7; D possibly corresponds to TRBD1 (6 bases). The CDR3 extends over 17 amino acids. Germline V CDR1 and CDR2: SGHDT, YYEEEE. V shed 6 bases and J shed 3 bases, with 25 bases lying between them. Here the CDR3 DNA reads TGTGCCAGCACCTTTATCGTTACCGGGACAACCCACTACGAGCAGTACTTC. Translation: CASTFIVTGTTHYEQYF.

This clone came up a few times. The chain carries TRBV28 and TRBJ2-7; 10 bases agree with TRBD1. The CDR3 is 15 residues long. V shed 5 bases and J 1 base; nucleotides not matched to a gene: 5. Per the germline V gene, CDR1 is MDHEN and CDR2 is SYDVKM. CDR3 bases: TGTGCCAGCAGTACGACGGGACAGGGGTCCTACGAGCAGTACTTC. Amino acid sequence: CASSTTGQGSYEQYF. The full variable domain, in which reference TRBV28 and TRBJ2-7 provide the parts outside the CDR3, is DVKVTQSSRYLVKRTGEKVFLECVQDMDHENMFWYRQDPGLGLRLIYFSYDVKMKEKGDIPEGYSVSREKKERFSLILESASTNQTSMYLCASSTTGQGSYEQYFGPGTRLTVT.